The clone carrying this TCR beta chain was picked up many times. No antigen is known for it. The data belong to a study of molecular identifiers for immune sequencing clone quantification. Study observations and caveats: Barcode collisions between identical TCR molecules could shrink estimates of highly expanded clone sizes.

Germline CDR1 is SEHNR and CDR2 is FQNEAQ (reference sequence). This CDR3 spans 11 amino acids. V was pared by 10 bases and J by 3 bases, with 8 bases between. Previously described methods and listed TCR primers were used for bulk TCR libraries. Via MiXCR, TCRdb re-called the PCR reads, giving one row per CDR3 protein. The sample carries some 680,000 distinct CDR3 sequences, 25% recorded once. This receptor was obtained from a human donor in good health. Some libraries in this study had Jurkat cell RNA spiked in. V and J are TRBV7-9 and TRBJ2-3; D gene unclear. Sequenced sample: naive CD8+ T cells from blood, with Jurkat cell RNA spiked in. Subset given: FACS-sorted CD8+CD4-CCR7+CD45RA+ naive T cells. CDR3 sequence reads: CATRGTDTQYF. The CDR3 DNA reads TGTGCCACCCGAGGAACAGATACGCAGTATTTT.